This TCR beta chain was sequenced during a study of T cells after yellow fever vaccination. Notes on the study in general: At approximately 96% for CD4 and approximately 88% for CD8, most primary-vaccination clones showed up again after the booster. From the bulk population, abundant clonotypes could contaminate and appear within FACS-sorted repertoires.

A word on this clonotype: Its antigen is undetermined.

Template switching by 5'RACE produced TCR cDNA, adding a universal primer site and UMIs. One entry per CDR3 protein results from TCRdb running MiXCR on the 5' RACE reads. This table has approximately 330,000 distinct CDR3 sequences, approximately 13% appearing once. The CDR3 spans 12 residues. Germline V gene lookup returns CDR1 SGHTA and CDR2 FQGNSA. The V gene lost 5 bases and the J gene lost 6 bases, with 11 bases spanning the gap. The sequence came from a man between 18 and 29 years old who received the YFV17D yellow fever vaccine. Sequenced here: CD4+ T cells sorted from PBMCs, sampled 15 days after the yellow fever booster vaccination. V is TRBV7-2 and J is TRBJ2-7, with a tentative D call TRBD2 (5 bases). In nucleotides, the CDR3 is TGTGCCAGCAGCACCAGAGGGTTCGAGCAGTACTTC. This translates into CASSTRGFEQYF. Full variable domain (missing parts from reference TRBV7-2 and TRBJ2-7): GAGVSQSPSNKVTEKGKDVELRCDPISGHTALYWYRQSLGQGLEFLIYFQGNSAPDKSGLPSDRFSAERTGGSVSTLTIQRTQQEDSAVYLCASSTRGFEQYFGPGTRLTVT.